This TCR beta chain was observed in a study of T cell changes during pregnancy in multiple sclerosis. Sequenced by immunoSEQ multiplex PCR; TCRdb stores in-frame clones only, minus some. In the table there are about 48,000 clones, 85% to 95% of which are singletons. This CDR3 spans 19 amino acids. This receptor was identified in a female donor in good health, enrolled as a control in a pregnancy study. The V and J genes are TRBV21-1 and TRBJ1-6; the table gives TRBD1 as D, unverified against the DNA. TRBV21-1 is labeled a pseudogene. This material consisted of CD4+ T cells from peripheral blood mononuclear cells, taken in the second trimester of pregnancy. The CDR3 is CASSKARDRGPSFGSPLHF. DNA of the CDR3: TGTGCCAGCAGCAAAGCAAGGGACAGGGGGCCAAGTTTTGGTTCACCCCTCCACTTT.